Listed below are T cell receptor beta chains from one sample, sequenced in a study of cytomegalovirus exposure and HLA in healthy donors. The table came from immunoSEQ multiplex PCR; TCRdb's copy has only in-frame clones and leaves some out. This table holds 80,000 to 95,000 clones, about 96% found once. The sample was PBMCs. These receptors all come from a woman between 18 and 29 years old in good health and CMV-seronegative. Each CDR3 is given with its conserved first and last residue. D genes are given only for firm matches. The size of a clone is reported for some rows only, either as once, few or many, or as a class for expanded clones.

J gene	D gene	V gene	clone size	CDR3 protein	CDR3 DNA
TRBJ2-3	TRBD1	TRBV6-5	once	CASHRGRLDTQYF	TGTGCCAGCCACAGGGGGCGCCTGGATACGCAGTATTTT
TRBJ1-2	TRBD1	TRBV6-1	.	CASSDAGGEGYTF	TGTGCCAGCAGTGATGCAGGGGGCGAAGGCTACACCTTC
TRBJ2-1	TRBD1	TRBV27	.	CASSLISGQEYNEQFF	TGTGCCAGCAGTTTAATATCGGGACAGGAGTACAATGAGCAGTTCTTC
TRBJ2-5	.	TRBV18	.	CASSQYQETQYF	TGTGCCAGCTCGCAGTACCAAGAGACCCAGTACTTC
TRBJ2-2	TRBD2	TRBV7-8	.	CASSSRPSGYGELFF	TGTGCCAGCAGCTCCCGGCCTAGCGGTTACGGGGAGCTGTTTTTT
TRBJ2-5	.	TRBV18	once	CASSPSTSRGRQETQYF	TGTGCCAGCTCACCATCGACTAGTAGGGGTCGCCAAGAGACCCAGTACTTC
TRBJ2-7	TRBD1	TRBV19	.	CASGEQGAHEQYF	TGTGCCAGTGGAGAGCAGGGGGCCCACGAGCAGTACTTC
TRBJ1-5	TRBD1	TRBV28	.	CASSPRGLRVQPQHF	TGTGCCAGCAGTCCCAGGGGGTTACGAGTGCAGCCCCAGCATTTT
TRBJ2-1	.	TRBV30	.	CAGQGGEGDEQFF	TGTGCTGGGCAGGGCGGAGAGGGGGATGAGCAGTTCTTC
TRBJ1-1	TRBD1	TRBV10-2	.	CASTRQGINTEAFF	TGCGCCAGCACTAGACAGGGGATAAACACTGAAGCTTTCTTT
TRBJ2-1	TRBD1	TRBV19	.	CASSIEDRGLNEQFF	TGTGCCAGTAGTATCGAGGACAGGGGGCTCAATGAGCAGTTCTTC
TRBJ2-5	.	TRBV11-2	.	CASSHPAETQYF	TGTGCCAGCAGCCATCCCGCGGAGACCCAGTACTTC
TRBJ2-2	TRBD2	TRBV19	.	CASGETIAGGNTGELFF	TGTGCCAGTGGGGAGACCATAGCGGGAGGGAACACCGGGGAGCTGTTTTTT
TRBJ2-7	TRBD2	TRBV29-1	.	CSVGLAGWAGYEQYF	TGCAGCGTTGGACTAGCGGGATGGGCTGGCTACGAGCAGTACTTC
TRBJ2-7	.	TRBV5-1	medium-sized	CASSLQGLVDEQYF	TGCGCCAGCAGCCTCCAGGGGCTGGTCGACGAGCAGTACTTC
TRBJ2-7	TRBD1	TRBV28	.	CASRPGTAPSYEQYF	TGTGCCAGCAGACCAGGGACAGCACCCTCCTACGAGCAGTACTTC
TRBJ1-1	TRBD1	TRBV28	.	CASSSTGTGGAVAFF	TGTGCCAGCAGTTCGACCGGGACAGGGGGCGCAGTAGCTTTCTTT